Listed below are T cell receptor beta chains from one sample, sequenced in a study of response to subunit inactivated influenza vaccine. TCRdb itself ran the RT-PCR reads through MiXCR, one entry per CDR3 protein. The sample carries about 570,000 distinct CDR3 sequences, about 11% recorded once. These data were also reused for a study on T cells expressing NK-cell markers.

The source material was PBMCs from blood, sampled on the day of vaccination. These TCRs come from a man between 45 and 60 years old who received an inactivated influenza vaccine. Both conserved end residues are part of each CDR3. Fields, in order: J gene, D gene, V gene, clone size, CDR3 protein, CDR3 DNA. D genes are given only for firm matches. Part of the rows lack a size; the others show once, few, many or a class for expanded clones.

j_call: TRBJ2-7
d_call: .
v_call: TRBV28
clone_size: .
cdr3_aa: CASSLSPGRGSYEQYF
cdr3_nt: TGTGCCAGCAGTTTAAGTCCGGGCAGGGGCTCCTACGAGCAGTACTTC

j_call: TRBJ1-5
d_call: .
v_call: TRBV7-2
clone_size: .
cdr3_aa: CASSLLGTGYSNQPQHF
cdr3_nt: TGTGCCAGCAGCTTACTTGGGACGGGTTATAGCAATCAGCCCCAGCATTTT

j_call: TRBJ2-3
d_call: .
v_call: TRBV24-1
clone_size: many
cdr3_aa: CATSDLGRTDTQYF
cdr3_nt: TGTGCCACCAGTGATTTGGGCCGCACAGATACGCAGTATTTT

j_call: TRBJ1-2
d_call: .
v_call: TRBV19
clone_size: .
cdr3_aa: CATSILLNYGYTF
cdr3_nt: TGTGCCACCTCGATCCTTTTAAACTATGGCTACACCTTC

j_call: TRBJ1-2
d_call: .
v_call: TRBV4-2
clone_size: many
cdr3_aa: CASSPYWTTSNYGYTF
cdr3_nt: TGTGCCAGCAGCCCATATTGGACAACTTCTAACTATGGCTACACCTTC

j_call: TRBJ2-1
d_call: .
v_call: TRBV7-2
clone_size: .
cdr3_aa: CASSINGVPHNEQFF
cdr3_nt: TGTGCCAGCAGCATCAACGGGGTTCCCCACAATGAGCAGTTCTTC

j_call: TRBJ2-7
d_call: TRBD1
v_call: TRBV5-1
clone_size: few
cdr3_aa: CASSQGQGFVEQYF
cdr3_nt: TGCGCCAGCAGCCAAGGACAGGGATTTGTCGAGCAGTACTTC

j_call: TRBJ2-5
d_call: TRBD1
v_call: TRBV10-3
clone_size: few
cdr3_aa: CAISLAGGGETQYF
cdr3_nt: TGTGCCATCAGTTTGGCAGGGGGCGGGGAGACCCAGTACTTC

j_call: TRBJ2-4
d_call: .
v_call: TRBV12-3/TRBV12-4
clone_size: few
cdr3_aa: CASSRLRRIKNIQYF
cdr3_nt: TGTGCCAGCAGCCGACTGCGCAGGATAAAAAACATTCAGTACTTC

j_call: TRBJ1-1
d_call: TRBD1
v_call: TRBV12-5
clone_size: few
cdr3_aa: CASGSPDRANTEAFF
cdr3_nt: TGTGCTAGTGGTTCCCCGGACAGGGCGAACACTGAAGCTTTCTTT